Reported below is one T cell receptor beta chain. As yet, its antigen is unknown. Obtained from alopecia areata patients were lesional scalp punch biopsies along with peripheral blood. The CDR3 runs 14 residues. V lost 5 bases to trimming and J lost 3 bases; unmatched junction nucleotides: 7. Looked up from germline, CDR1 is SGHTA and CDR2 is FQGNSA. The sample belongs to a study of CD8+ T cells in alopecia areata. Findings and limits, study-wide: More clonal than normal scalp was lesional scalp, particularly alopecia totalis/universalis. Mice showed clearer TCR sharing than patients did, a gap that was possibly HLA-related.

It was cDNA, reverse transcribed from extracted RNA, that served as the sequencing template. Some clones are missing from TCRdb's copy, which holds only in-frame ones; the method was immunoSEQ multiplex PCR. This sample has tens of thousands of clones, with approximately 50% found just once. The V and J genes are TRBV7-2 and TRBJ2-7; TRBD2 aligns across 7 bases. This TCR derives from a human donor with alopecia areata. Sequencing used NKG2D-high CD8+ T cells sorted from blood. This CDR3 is CASSTTGTNYEQYF. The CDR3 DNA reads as TGTGCCAGCAGCACTACCGGGACTAACTACGAGCAGTACTTC.